This is a list of T cell receptor beta chains from one sample in a study of blood T cell repertoires in COVID-19. Method: immunoSEQ multiplex PCR; TCRdb's copy keeps in-frame clones and lacks some. Of fewer than 300,000 clones in the sample, around nine tenths were seen once. The sequenced sample was peripheral blood. These receptors all stem from a man aged 25-45 years with acute or convalescent COVID-19. Both conserved end residues are part of each CDR3. The D gene is left open where the match is weak. Only some rows state a clone size, as once, few, many or a class for expanded clones.

abundance	v_gene	j_gene	d_gene	CDR3aa	CDR3nt
once	TRBV18	TRBJ1-1	TRBD1	CASSPQGQMNTEAFF	TGTGCCAGCTCGCCACAGGGACAGATGAACACTGAAGCTTTCTTT
few	TRBV30	TRBJ2-5	NA	CAWNQGRSQETQYF	TGTGCCTGGAATCAGGGGCGTAGTCAAGAGACCCAGTACTTC
few	TRBV28	TRBJ1-1	NA	CASSLFGRMNTEAFF	TGTGCCAGCAGTTTATTCGGCAGGATGAACACTGAAGCTTTCTTT
NA	TRBV6-5	TRBJ1-1	NA	CATTRGNTEAFF	TGTGCCACAACCCGGGGGAACACTGAAGCTTTCTTT
few	TRBV9	TRBJ1-1	NA	CASSVVSNMNTEAFF	TGTGCCAGCAGCGTAGTCTCCAACATGAACACTGAAGCTTTCTTT
NA	TRBV7-9	TRBJ2-3	NA	CASSPAHLGLSIADTQYF	TGTGCCAGCAGCCCCGCACACCTGGGGCTTTCAATCGCAGATACGCAGTATTTT
NA	TRBV11-2	TRBJ1-4	TRBD1	CASSHRGEKLFF	TGTGCCAGCAGTCACAGGGGTGAAAAACTGTTTTTT
NA	TRBV28	TRBJ2-3	TRBD1	CASSRDRGYSDTQYF	TGTGCCAGCAGTCGGGACAGGGGTTACTCAGATACGCAGTATTTT
NA	TRBV6-1	TRBJ2-7	NA	CASSEEQTYYEQYF	TGTGCCAGCAGTGAAGAACAGACCTACTACGAGCAGTACTTC
NA	TRBV5-1	TRBJ2-5	TRBD1	CASSLWQGVVGETQYF	TGCGCCAGCAGCTTGTGGCAGGGGGTAGTTGGGGAGACCCAGTACTTC
NA	TRBV27	TRBJ1-2	NA	CASSLKRNYGYTF	TGTGCCAGCAGTTTGAAGCGTAACTATGGCTACACCTTC
once	TRBV6-5	TRBJ1-2	NA	CATLGRDYGYTF	TGTGCCACCTTAGGGAGGGACTATGGCTACACCTTC
NA	TRBV19	TRBJ2-2	TRBD2	CASSILGTSGTGELFF	TGTGCCAGTAGCATCCTCGGGACTAGCGGTACCGGGGAGCTGTTTTTT
NA	TRBV7-8	TRBJ1-5	NA	CASSLNSLVRGIRVQHF	TGTGCCAGCAGCTTAAACAGTCTTGTGCGGGGAATCCGAGTCCAGCATTTT
NA	TRBV6-2/TRBV6-3	TRBJ2-3	TRBD2	CASSYSSLAGGADTQYF	TGTGCCAGCAGTTACTCCTCTCTAGCGGGGGGGGCGGATACGCAGTATTTT
NA	TRBV6-5	TRBJ1-6	NA	CASSYGAGYNSPLHF	TGTGCCAGCAGTTACGGGGCAGGGTATAATTCACCCCTCCACTTT
NA	TRBV27	TRBJ2-5	NA	CASSPRQGRETQYF	TGTGCCAGCAGTCCTCGTCAGGGCCGAGAGACCCAGTACTTC
few	TRBV28	TRBJ1-1	NA	CASSAIQGKDTEAFF	TGTGCCAGCAGTGCAATACAGGGTAAGGACACTGAAGCTTTCTTT
NA	TRBV18	TRBJ2-1	TRBD2	CASSPPSGTGNEQFF	TGTGCCAGCTCACCGCCTAGCGGGACTGGGAATGAGCAGTTCTTC
NA	TRBV6-1	TRBJ2-3	TRBD2	CASSGLAGGPDTQYF	TGTGCCAGCAGTGGACTAGCGGGAGGGCCAGATACGCAGTATTTT
NA	TRBV15	TRBJ2-3	TRBD2	CATSRDGREADTQYF	TGTGCCACCAGCAGAGACGGACGGGAGGCAGATACGCAGTATTTT
once	TRBV19	TRBJ1-2	TRBD1	CASSTGQGAAGYTF	TGTGCCAGTAGTACCGGACAGGGGGCCGCTGGCTACACCTTC
NA	TRBV18	TRBJ2-3	TRBD1	CASSPGQVGTDTQYF	TGTGCCAGCTCACCGGGACAGGTGGGGACAGATACGCAGTATTTT
NA	TRBV9	TRBJ2-1	NA	CASSPTGTYNEQFF	TGTGCCAGCAGCCCTACAGGGACCTACAATGAGCAGTTCTTC
NA	TRBV19	TRBJ1-1	NA	CASSISGGSVYRMNTEAFF	TGTGCCAGTAGTATTTCTGGAGGGTCGGTGTACAGGATGAACACTGAAGCTTTCTTT
once	TRBV19	TRBJ1-6	NA	CASSRTGNEGSPLHF	TGTGCCAGTAGTCGAACCGGGAATGAGGGATCACCCCTCCACTTT
NA	TRBV27	TRBJ1-5	NA	CASSISGFYQPQHF	TGTGCCAGCAGTATCTCAGGGTTTTATCAGCCCCAGCATTTT
NA	TRBV3-1/TRBV3-2	TRBJ1-4	NA	CASSQGIGQNEKLFF	TGTGCCAGCAGCCAAGGGATTGGGCAGAATGAAAAACTGTTTTTT
NA	TRBV10-1	TRBJ1-1	NA	CASSESSQKEAFF	TGCGCCAGCAGTGAGTCGTCCCAGAAGGAAGCTTTCTTT
NA	TRBV5-1	TRBJ1-2	NA	CASSSLGGAYGYTF	TGCGCCAGCAGCTCCTTAGGGGGAGCCTATGGCTACACCTTC
NA	TRBV4-2	TRBJ2-1	TRBD2	CASSRSSGETYNEQFF	TGTGCCAGCAGCCGATCTAGCGGAGAAACCTACAATGAGCAGTTCTTC
few	TRBV11-1	TRBJ1-1	NA	CASSPRGGLGTEAFF	TGTGCCAGCAGCCCCCGGGGGGGGCTGGGAACTGAAGCTTTCTTT
NA	TRBV30	TRBJ2-2	TRBD2	CACPTSATLNTGELFF	TGTGCCTGCCCAACTAGCGCAACTCTGAACACCGGGGAGCTGTTTTTT
NA	TRBV5-4	TRBJ2-2	NA	CASSRLGTGELFF	TGTGCCAGCAGCCGCCTAGGAACCGGGGAGCTGTTTTTT
few	TRBV19	TRBJ1-5	NA	CASSIPPGNQPQHF	TGTGCCAGTAGTATCCCCCCAGGGAATCAGCCCCAGCATTTT
few	TRBV6-1	TRBJ2-1	TRBD2	CASSEAGTSGRAVYNEQFF	TGTGCCAGCAGTGAAGCGGGGACTAGCGGGAGGGCCGTATACAATGAGCAGTTCTTC
few	TRBV5-1	TRBJ2-2	TRBD2	CASSLAGLAGDNTGELFF	TGCGCCAGCAGCTTGGCCGGTCTAGCGGGAGATAACACCGGGGAGCTGTTTTTT
once	TRBV9	TRBJ2-3	TRBD1	CASSVGQGTSDTQYF	TGTGCCAGCAGCGTAGGACAGGGGACCTCAGATACGCAGTATTTT
NA	TRBV2	TRBJ2-5	TRBD2	CASSGLAGGQETQYF	TGTGCCAGCAGTGGACTAGCGGGGGGGCAGGAGACCCAGTACTTC
NA	TRBV28	TRBJ2-2	NA	CASYKTNTGELFF	TGTGCCAGTTATAAAACGAACACCGGGGAGCTGTTTTTT
NA	TRBV5-1	TRBJ1-5	NA	CASSFSADQPQHF	TGCGCCAGCAGCTTCTCGGCGGATCAGCCCCAGCATTTT
NA	TRBV30	TRBJ2-7	TRBD2	CAWRIQLAREQYF	TGTGCCTGGAGAATCCAACTAGCGAGGGAGCAGTACTTC
NA	TRBV11-3	TRBJ1-3	TRBD1	CASSSRQGAGNTIYF	TGTGCCAGCAGCTCCCGACAGGGGGCTGGAAACACCATATATTTT
NA	TRBV4-2	TRBJ2-1	NA	CASSQDHLPEQFF	TGTGCCAGCAGCCAAGATCACCTACCCGAGCAGTTCTTC
NA	TRBV28	TRBJ2-1	NA	CASSGLEQFF	TGTGCCAGTTCAGGGTTAGAGCAGTTCTTC
NA	TRBV6-1	TRBJ1-3	TRBD1	CASREFAAGTAGNTIYF	TGTGCCAGCAGAGAATTTGCAGCCGGGACAGCTGGAAACACCATATATTTT
NA	TRBV28	TRBJ1-6	NA	CASKPGDRYNSPLHF	TGTGCCAGCAAGCCGGGGGATCGCTATAATTCACCCCTCCACTTT
NA	TRBV29-1	TRBJ1-1	NA	CSAQGMNTEAFF	TGCAGCGCCCAGGGTATGAACACTGAAGCTTTCTTT
NA	TRBV19	TRBJ1-6	TRBD1	CASGRTGGNSPLHF	TGTGCCAGCGGACGGACAGGGGGAAATTCACCCCTCCACTTT
NA	TRBV28	TRBJ1-2	NA	CASLRAVGGYTF	TGTGCCAGCCTGCGGGCGGTAGGAGGCTACACCTTC
NA	TRBV6-5	TRBJ1-2	NA	CASSTANYGYTF	TGTGCCAGCAGTACAGCTAACTATGGCTACACCTTC
NA	TRBV28	TRBJ1-2	NA	CASSLRGDGYTF	TGTGCCAGCAGTTTACGGGGTGACGGCTACACCTTC
NA	TRBV6-6	TRBJ1-1	NA	CASSFSGQTEAFF	TGTGCCAGCAGTTTTTCCGGACAGACTGAAGCTTTCTTT
NA	TRBV7-6	TRBJ2-3	TRBD1	CASSLTRDRIHTDTQYF	TGTGCCAGCAGCTTGACCCGGGACAGGATACACACAGATACGCAGTATTTT
NA	TRBV6-6	TRBJ1-1	TRBD1	CASSYNSRGQGTEAFF	TGTGCCAGCAGTTACAACTCCAGGGGGCAGGGCACTGAAGCTTTCTTT
once	TRBV10-1	TRBJ1-1	NA	CAWVLRRTLLNTEAFF	TGCGCCTGGGTCCTACGACGGACTTTACTGAACACTGAAGCTTTCTTT
NA	TRBV10-3	TRBJ2-2	TRBD1	CAISSPGTGRYTGELFF	TGTGCCATCAGTAGCCCCGGGACAGGGCGGTACACCGGGGAGCTGTTTTTT
NA	TRBV5-6	TRBJ2-7	NA	CASSFFGLDSYEQYF	TGTGCCAGCAGCTTCTTTGGACTCGACTCCTACGAGCAGTACTTC
NA	TRBV19	TRBJ1-1	NA	CASSEAGSMNTEAFF	TGTGCCAGTAGTGAGGCAGGGTCGATGAACACTGAAGCTTTCTTT